One and the same sample provided the 5 T cell receptor beta chains below, sequenced in a study of the immune and genomic landscape of osteosarcoma. The post-treatment osteosarcoma tumors were primary, local recurrence or metastasis specimens from poor-prognosis patients. Sequencing used immunoSEQ multiplex PCR; TCRdb keeps in-frame clones, though not all of them. The data show some 2,000 clones, roughly 72% seen once. The sequenced material came from osteosarcoma tumor tissue from the lung. The receptors come from a human donor with osteosarcoma.

The chain has TRBV2 and TRBJ2-2; 13 bases map to TRBD2. CDR1 is SNHLY and CDR2 is FYNNEI in the germline V gene. This CDR3 has 17 amino acids. The J segment lost 6 bases and the V segment lost 3 bases, leaving 7 bases of the junction unmatched. The CDR3 is CASSETGTSGVSGELFF. CDR3 nucleotides: TGTGCCAGCAGTGAGACCGGGACTAGCGGGGTATCCGGGGAGCTGTTTTTT.

The chain combines TRBV5-1 with TRBJ2-7, with a tentative D call TRBD1 (6 bases). V was pared by 5 bases and J by 6 bases, with 18 bases between. Germline lookup yields CDR1 SGHRS and CDR2 YFSETQ. CDR3 length: 14 residues. CDR3 amino acids: CASRAGTTMGEQYF. Written as DNA, the CDR3 is TGCGCCAGCAGGGCCGGGACAACGATGGGCGAGCAGTACTTC. Looking up the rest from reference TRBV5-1 and TRBJ2-7 gives the full variable domain: KAGVTQTPRYLIKTRGQQVTLSCSPISGHRSVSWYQQTPGQGLQFLFEYFSETQRNKGNFPGRFSGRQFSNSRSEMNVSTLELGDSALYLCASRAGTTMGEQYFGPGTRLTVT.

The chain combines TRBV14 with TRBJ2-7, with D unresolved. The V end lost 4 bases, the J end lost 6 bases, and 16 bases lay between the germline ends. The CDR3 is made up of 14 amino acids. Germline V CDR1 and CDR2: SGHDN, FVKESK. The CDR3, as DNA: TGTGCCAGCAGCCCCGGTTTGGCGCCTCGCGAGCAGTACTTC. This encodes CASSPGLAPREQYF.

The chain carries TRBV19 and TRBJ1-4, with D uncertain. Trimming removed 6 bases at V and 3 bases at J, with 11 bases between. This CDR3 region has 14 residues. CDR1 is LNHDA, CDR2 SQIVND, per germline (reference sequence). The CDR3 region is CASSSTDANEKLFF. DNA for the CDR3: TGTGCCAGTAGCTCGACGGATGCTAATGAAAAACTGTTTTTT. The variable domain in full, completed from reference TRBV19 and TRBJ1-4, reads DGGITQSPKYLFRKEGQNVTLSCEQNLNHDAMYWYRQDPGQGLRLIYYSQIVNDFQKGDIAEGYSVSREKKESFPLTVTSAQKNPTAFYLCASSSTDANEKLFFGSGTQLSVL.

The J gene is TRBJ2-7, the V gene TRBV4-1, with 9 positions matching TRBD1. CDR1 and CDR2 (germline): MGHRA, YSYEKL. The V gene end was trimmed by 0 bases and the J gene end by 3 bases; junction bases not matched to a gene: 9. The CDR3 sequence is 17 residues long. CDR3 amino acids: CASSQEVGQGTNYEQYF. As DNA, the CDR3 is TGCGCCAGCAGCCAAGAGGTTGGACAGGGGACAAACTACGAGCAGTACTTC.